This T cell receptor beta chain was sequenced during a study of blood T cell repertoires in COVID-19. Study information: The United States, Italy and Spain provided the acute and convalescent COVID-19 samples. PBMCs, B-cell-depleted T cells, or T cells provided the cDNA or gDNA that made up the material.

Per the study methods: Reference gene primer amplification gave estimated nucleated cell counts. Assay used: immunoSEQ multiplex PCR; TCRdb lists only in-frame clones, some missing. V and J calls and clone size are copied from that table; D and trimming were computed from the DNA. The sample gives approximately 670,000 clones, about nine tenths of which show up once; over 0.2% is in the top ten. Germline V CDR1 and CDR2: MNHEY, SVGAGI. CDR3 length: 12 residues. The ends were cut back, 7 bases at V and 6 bases at J, with 11 bases in the middle. The specimen was peripheral blood. The rearrangement uses TRBV6-5 and TRBJ2-3, with D tentatively TRBD2 (6 bases). The receptor was isolated from a woman between 18 and 29 years old with acute or convalescent COVID-19. CDR3 loop: CASTSSADTQYF. In DNA form, the CDR3 reads TGTGCCAGCACGTCTAGCGCGGATACGCAGTATTTT.